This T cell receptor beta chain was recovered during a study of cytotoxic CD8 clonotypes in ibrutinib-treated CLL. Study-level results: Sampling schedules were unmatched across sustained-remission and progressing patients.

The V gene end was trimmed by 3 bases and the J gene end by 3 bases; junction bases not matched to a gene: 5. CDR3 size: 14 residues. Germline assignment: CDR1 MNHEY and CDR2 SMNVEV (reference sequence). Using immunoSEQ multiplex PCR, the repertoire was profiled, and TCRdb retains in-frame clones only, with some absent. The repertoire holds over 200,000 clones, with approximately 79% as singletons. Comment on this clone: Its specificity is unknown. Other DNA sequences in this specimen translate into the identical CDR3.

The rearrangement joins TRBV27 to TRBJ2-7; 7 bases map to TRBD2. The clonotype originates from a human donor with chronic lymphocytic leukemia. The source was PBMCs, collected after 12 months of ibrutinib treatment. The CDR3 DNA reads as TGTGCCAGCAGTTTGGCGGGAGCCGGCTACGAGCAGTACTTC. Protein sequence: CASSLAGAGYEQYF.